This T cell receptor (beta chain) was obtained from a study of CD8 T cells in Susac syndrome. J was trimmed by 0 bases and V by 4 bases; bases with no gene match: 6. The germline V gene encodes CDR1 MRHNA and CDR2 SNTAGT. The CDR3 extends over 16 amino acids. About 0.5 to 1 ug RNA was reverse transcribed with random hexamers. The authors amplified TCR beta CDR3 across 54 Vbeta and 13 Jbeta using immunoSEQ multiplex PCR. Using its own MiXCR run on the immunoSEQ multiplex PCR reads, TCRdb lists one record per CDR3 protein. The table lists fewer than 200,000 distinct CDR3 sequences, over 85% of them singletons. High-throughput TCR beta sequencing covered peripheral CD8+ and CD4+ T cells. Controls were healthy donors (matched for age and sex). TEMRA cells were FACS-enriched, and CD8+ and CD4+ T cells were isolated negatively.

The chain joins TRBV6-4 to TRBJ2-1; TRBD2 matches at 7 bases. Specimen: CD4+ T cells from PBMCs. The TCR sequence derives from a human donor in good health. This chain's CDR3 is CASSAWGGSSYNEQFF. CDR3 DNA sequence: TGTGCCAGCAGTGCTTGGGGCGGGAGCTCCTACAATGAGCAGTTCTTC.